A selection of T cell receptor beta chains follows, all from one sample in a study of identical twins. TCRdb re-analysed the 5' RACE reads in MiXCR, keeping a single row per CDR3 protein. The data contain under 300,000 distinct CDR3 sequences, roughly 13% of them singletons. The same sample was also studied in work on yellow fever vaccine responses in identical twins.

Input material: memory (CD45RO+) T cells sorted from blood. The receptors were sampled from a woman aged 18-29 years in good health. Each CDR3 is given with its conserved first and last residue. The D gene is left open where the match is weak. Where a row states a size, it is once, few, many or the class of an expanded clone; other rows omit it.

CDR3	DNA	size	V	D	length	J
CSAEFGDTQYF	TGCAGCGCCGAATTTGGAGATACGCAGTATTTT	.	TRBV29-1	.	11	TRBJ2-3
CASSKRTNTGELFF	TGTGCCAGCAGCAAGCGGACGAACACCGGGGAGCTGTTTTTT	.	TRBV11-3	.	14	TRBJ2-2
CSGVPRRTYEQYF	TGCAGTGGGGTCCCACGAAGAACCTACGAGCAGTACTTC	few	TRBV20-1	.	13	TRBJ2-7
CASSLGTPGLAYEQYF	TGTGCCAGCAGCTTAGGGACCCCGGGACTAGCCTACGAGCAGTACTTC	.	TRBV7-2	TRBD2	16	TRBJ2-7
CASSLVHTYYNEQFF	TGTGCCAGCAGCTTAGTCCACACTTACTACAATGAGCAGTTCTTC	few	TRBV11-3	.	15	TRBJ2-1
CASSSTEGPNVGGANVLTF	TGTGCCAGCTCAAGCACGGAGGGCCCGAATGTTGGTGGGGCCAACGTCCTGACTTTC	.	TRBV18	.	19	TRBJ2-6
CATREGQGHTEAFF	TGTGCCACCAGAGAGGGACAGGGGCACACTGAAGCTTTCTTT	.	TRBV24-1	TRBD1	14	TRBJ1-1
CSAGLNSYEQYF	TGCAGTGCTGGACTCAACTCCTACGAGCAGTACTTC	few	TRBV20-1	.	12	TRBJ2-7
CASRLGGTQTYEQYF	TGCGCCAGCAGGCTTGGAGGGACTCAGACCTACGAGCAGTACTTC	many	TRBV5-1	.	15	TRBJ2-7
CASKSFGLADLDEQFF	TGTGCCAGCAAAAGTTTCGGACTAGCGGACCTGGATGAGCAGTTCTTC	many	TRBV2	TRBD2	16	TRBJ2-1
CASSRTPASGANVLTF	TGTGCCAGCAGCCGGACGCCTGCTTCTGGGGCCAACGTCCTGACTTTC	.	TRBV3-1	.	16	TRBJ2-6
CASSLASGQKETQYF	TGTGCCAGCAGTTTAGCGTCGGGACAGAAAGAGACCCAGTACTTC	many	TRBV12-3/TRBV12-4	TRBD1	15	TRBJ2-5
CSVLQRNTGELFF	TGCAGCGTTCTCCAGCGGAACACCGGGGAGCTGTTTTTT	.	TRBV29-1	.	13	TRBJ2-2
CASSDRDSHYEQYF	TGTGCCAGCAGCGACCGGGACAGCCATTACGAGCAGTACTTC	few	TRBV7-9	TRBD1	14	TRBJ2-7
CATSDGITSFLKLNEQFF	TGTGCCACCAGTGATGGGATTACTAGCTTCTTAAAACTCAATGAGCAGTTCTTC	many	TRBV24-1	.	18	TRBJ2-1
CSALPGWSYNSPLHF	TGCAGTGCTCTTCCCGGGTGGTCCTATAATTCACCCCTCCACTTT	many	TRBV20-1	.	15	TRBJ1-6
CASSAVIGGEQFF	TGTGCCAGCAGTGCCGTCATAGGTGGGGAGCAGTTCTTC	few	TRBV6-4	.	13	TRBJ2-1
CASSQEALAGANEQFF	TGTGCCAGCAGCCAAGAAGCCCTAGCGGGAGCAAATGAGCAGTTCTTC	many	TRBV14	TRBD2	16	TRBJ2-1
CSATGLAGGFSYNEQFF	TGCAGTGCCACCGGACTAGCGGGGGGGTTCTCCTACAATGAGCAGTTCTTC	few	TRBV20-1	TRBD2	17	TRBJ2-1
CASSFGQSEGELFF	TGTGCCAGCAGCTTTGGGCAGAGTGAGGGGGAGCTGTTTTTT	few	TRBV7-9	.	14	TRBJ2-2
CASSLMEGNTEAFF	TGTGCCAGCAGTTTAATGGAGGGGAACACTGAAGCTTTCTTT	many	TRBV12-3/TRBV12-4	.	14	TRBJ1-1
CASSLASQGAGDTQYF	TGCGCCAGCAGCTTGGCTTCCCAGGGGGCGGGAGATACGCAGTATTTT	many	TRBV5-1	TRBD1	16	TRBJ2-3
CASSGTSGGNNEQFF	TGTGCCAGCAGTGGGACTAGCGGGGGGAACAATGAGCAGTTCTTC	.	TRBV2	TRBD2	15	TRBJ2-1
CATSDPNSANQPQHF	TGTGCCACCAGTGACCCGAACAGTGCCAATCAGCCCCAGCATTTT	few	TRBV24-1	.	15	TRBJ1-5
CSARGAGLGQYF	TGCAGTGCTAGAGGGGCAGGACTAGGGCAGTACTTC	few	TRBV20-1	TRBD2	12	TRBJ2-7
CSARDRQMGNQPQHF	TGCAGTGCTAGAGACCGGCAGATGGGCAATCAGCCCCAGCATTTT	many	TRBV20-1	.	15	TRBJ1-5
CASSFDAGNYGYTF	TGTGCCAGCAGTTTTGATGCCGGGAACTATGGCTACACCTTC	few	TRBV28	.	14	TRBJ1-2
CASDGTSGVYYNEQFF	TGCGCCAGCGATGGGACTAGCGGGGTTTACTACAATGAGCAGTTCTTC	.	TRBV4-3	TRBD2	16	TRBJ2-1
CATRQGPTETQYF	TGTGCCACAAGACAGGGTCCCACAGAGACCCAGTACTTC	.	TRBV24-1	TRBD1	13	TRBJ2-5
CAVTIGVGNTEAFF	TGTGCCGTTACGATCGGGGTTGGGAACACTGAAGCTTTCTTT	.	TRBV10-3	.	14	TRBJ1-1
CASSIRGVGEQYF	TGTGCCAGCAGCATAAGAGGGGTGGGGGAGCAGTACTTC	.	TRBV11-2	.	13	TRBJ2-7
CASSFTTGRGGETQYF	TGTGCCAGCAGCTTTACGACAGGGCGAGGAGGAGAGACCCAGTACTTC	many	TRBV4-2	TRBD1	16	TRBJ2-5
CASSPRQGLSSPLHF	TGTGCCAGCAGCCCCAGACAGGGGTTATCTTCACCCCTCCACTTT	many	TRBV7-2	TRBD1	15	TRBJ1-6
CASSQGSGTRVSGYTF	TGTGCCAGCAGCCAAGGCTCCGGGACCCGAGTGAGTGGCTACACCTTC	.	TRBV3-1	.	16	TRBJ1-2
CASSLNSGGLDEQFF	TGTGCCAGCAGTTTAAATTCCGGGGGCTTGGATGAGCAGTTCTTC	many	TRBV12-3/TRBV12-4	.	15	TRBJ2-1
CASRTSPVNSYNEQFF	TGTGCCAGCAGGACCTCCCCTGTAAACTCCTACAATGAGCAGTTCTTC	many	TRBV12-3/TRBV12-4	.	16	TRBJ2-1
CASSKGTSGEKADTQYF	TGCGCCAGCAGCAAAGGGACTAGCGGTGAAAAAGCAGATACGCAGTATTTT	few	TRBV5-1	TRBD2	17	TRBJ2-3
CASSLRGTEQYF	TGTGCCAGCAGCTTAAGGGGGACCGAGCAGTACTTC	.	TRBV13	.	12	TRBJ2-7
CASSATVMNTEAFF	TGTGCCAGCAGTGCTACAGTCATGAACACTGAAGCTTTCTTT	many	TRBV25-1	.	14	TRBJ1-1
CASSSDGRSSYNEQFF	TGTGCCAGCAGTTCCGACGGACGGAGCTCCTACAATGAGCAGTTCTTC	few	TRBV6-5	.	16	TRBJ2-1
CASSVGVTGYEQYF	TGTGCCAGCAGCGTAGGGGTTACAGGTTACGAGCAGTACTTC	many	TRBV9	.	14	TRBJ2-7
CASSARQGLREKLFF	TGTGCCAGCAGTGCACGACAGGGGCTTCGGGAAAAACTGTTTTTT	few	TRBV12-3/TRBV12-4	TRBD1	15	TRBJ1-4